These 22 T cell receptor beta chains were all obtained from the same sample, sequenced in a study of OX40 agonist ivuxolimab in advanced cancers. Assay: immunoSEQ multiplex PCR; the TCRdb copy retains only in-frame clones and omits some. In the table there are 50,000 to 60,000 clones, approximately 83% of which are singletons. Sequencing used CD4+ or CD8+ T cells sorted from blood, obtained in a trial of the OX40 agonist ivuxolimab. These receptors all come from an adult with an advanced solid tumor such as melanoma, head and neck, liver or kidney cancer.

The rearrangement uses TRBV7-9 and TRBJ1-3; tentatively, D is TRBD1 (5 bases). The CDR3 is 17 residues long. V lost 0 bases and J lost 0, with 12 bases in between. The germline V gene encodes CDR1 SEHNR and CDR2 FQNEAQ (reference sequence). CDR3 amino acids: CASSLAGMGDSGNTIYF. The CDR3 nucleotides read TGTGCCAGCAGCTTAGCGGGAATGGGGGACTCTGGAAACACCATATATTTT. Using reference TRBV7-9 and TRBJ1-3 for the parts outside the CDR3, the full variable domain is DTGVSQNPRHKITKRGQNVTFRCDPISEHNRLYWYRQTLGQGPEFLTYFQNEAQLEKSRLLSDRFSAERPKGSFSTLEIQRTEQGDSAMYLCASSLAGMGDSGNTIYFGEGSWLTVV.

This sequence joins TRBV10-1 and TRBJ2-2, with 12 bases identical to TRBD2. Germline V gene sequence: CDR1 WNHNN, CDR2 SYGVQD (reference sequence). The CDR3 contains 16 residues. Trimming at V came to 3 bases and at J to 6 bases, leaving 5 bases not matched to a gene. CDR3 loop: CASSDLAGGPSGELFF. As DNA, the CDR3 is TGCGCCAGCAGTGATCTAGCGGGAGGGCCCTCCGGGGAGCTGTTTTTT.

The chain carries TRBV4-1 and TRBJ1-2; D uncertain. V shed 0 bases and J shed 0 bases, with 14 bases lying between them. The CDR3 runs 17 residues. Germline CDR1 reads MGHRA; CDR2 reads YSYEKL. The CDR3 sequence: CASSQESWAEANYGYTF. CDR3 DNA: TGCGCCAGCAGCCAAGAATCTTGGGCAGAAGCTAACTATGGCTACACCTTC.

V gene TRBV28 combines with J gene TRBJ2-7; a weak D match, TRBD2 (6 bases). The CDR3 sequence is 13 residues long. Germline CDR1 MDHEN, CDR2 SYDVKM. Trimming shortened V by 5 bases and J by 3 bases, and 11 bases separated the two germline ends. CDR3 residues: CASSPGTYYEQYF. In nucleotides, the CDR3 is TGTGCCAGCAGTCCTGGGACTTACTACGAGCAGTACTTC.

The chain combines TRBV5-8 with TRBJ1-4; no definite D call. The CDR3 consists of 15 residues. The germline V gene has CDR1 SGHTS and CDR2 YDEGEE. V was cut by 4 bases and J by 4 bases, with 14 bases left in between. The CDR3 here is CASSKRGDGNEKLFF. DNA of the CDR3: TGTGCCAGCAGCAAGCGGGGAGACGGTAATGAAAAACTGTTTTTT.

This chain uses TRBV28 with TRBJ2-7; 12 positions match TRBD2. This CDR3 comprises 17 residues. Germline values: CDR1 MDHEN, CDR2 SYDVKM. V trimming: 3 bases; J trimming: 6 bases; junction bases outside the gene matches: 12. In DNA, the CDR3 is TGTGCCAGCAGTTTGCCCCAGGCTAGCGGGAGGGCCGGCGAGCAGTACTTC. It specifies CASSLPQASGRAGEQYF.

This chain connects TRBV19 to TRBJ2-6, with TRBD1 identical over 9 bases. The germline gives CDR1 LNHDA, CDR2 SQIVND (reference sequence). J gave up 1 base and V 4 bases, and 5 bases lay outside the gene matches. CDR3 length: 17 amino acids. The CDR3 region is CASSKGTGQSGANVLTF. The CDR3 DNA is TGTGCCAGTAGTAAAGGGACAGGGCAATCTGGGGCCAACGTCCTGACTTTC.

This rearrangement joins TRBV5-5 to TRBJ2-2; 7 bases align to TRBD2. The CDR3 length is 16 residues. CDR1 is SGHKS, CDR2 YYEKEE, per germline (reference sequence). The J segment lost 1 base and the V segment lost 4 bases, leaving 7 bases of the junction unmatched. DNA for the CDR3: TGTGCCAGCAGCGTCCCTTTAGCGGGGAACACCGGGGAGCTGTTTTTT. It encodes CASSVPLAGNTGELFF.

The V and J genes are TRBV19 and TRBJ2-1, with TRBD1 matching over 7 bases. Trimming at V came to 6 bases and at J to 2 bases, leaving 4 bases not matched to a gene. Germline V CDR1 and CDR2: LNHDA, SQIVND (reference sequence). The CDR3 runs to 14 residues. The CDR3 protein is CASRPGQTYNEQFF. The CDR3 DNA reads as TGTGCCAGTAGGCCGGGACAGACCTACAATGAGCAGTTCTTC.

The genes are TRBV10-1 and TRBJ2-5; D might be TRBD1 or TRBD2, each matching 5 bases. Germline lookup yields CDR1 WNHNN and CDR2 SYGVQD (reference sequence). The CDR3 runs to 14 residues. With 4 bases removed from V and 7 bases from J, the gap between germline ends came to 16 bases. The CDR3 spells CASSGREMTGTQYF. Here the CDR3 DNA reads TGCGCCAGCAGTGGCAGGGAGATGACCGGGACCCAGTACTTC.

The V and J genes are TRBV18 and TRBJ1-5; 7 bases align to TRBD1. This CDR3 is 17 amino acids long. Germline V CDR1 and CDR2: KGHSH, LQKENI. V shed 0 bases, J shed 0 bases, and the junction held 5 bases outside the gene matches. The CDR3 spells CASSPPGTEYSNQPQHF. The CDR3 DNA is TGTGCCAGCTCACCACCGGGGACAGAATATAGCAATCAGCCCCAGCATTTT.

The genes are TRBV6-5 and TRBJ1-6; D is unclear. This CDR3 has 14 residues. Germline V gives CDR1 MNHEY, CDR2 SVGAGI. The V end lost 2 bases, the J end lost 9 bases, and 11 bases lay between the germline ends. The CDR3 is CASSYRSIPSPLHF. In DNA, the CDR3 is TGTGCCAGCAGTTACAGGTCGATTCCTTCACCCCTCCACTTT.

The V gene is TRBV5-1, the J gene TRBJ2-2; D uncertain. CDR1 and CDR2 (germline): SGHRS, YFSETQ. The CDR3 extends over 13 amino acids. Trimming pared 5 bases from V and 7 bases from J, leaving 12 bases between. CDR3 sequence (DNA): TGCGCCAGCAGAATCCAACCAAGCGGGGAGCTGTTTTTT. It yields the protein CASRIQPSGELFF.

The chain links TRBV6-1 to TRBJ1-1; D is ambiguous. The CDR3 runs to 13 residues. Between the trimmed V and J ends, which lost 8 bases and 0 bases, there was a span of 10 bases. Germline-derived CDR1 and CDR2 are MNHNS and SASEGT. CDR3 DNA: TGTGCCAGCTCAAGTATAATGAACACTGAAGCTTTCTTT. Residues: CASSSIMNTEAFF.

The V gene is TRBV5-4, the J gene TRBJ2-1; 8 bases agree with TRBD2. V was clipped by 2 bases and J by 6 bases; unmatched bases: 1. The V gene's germline CDR1 is SGHNT and CDR2 YYREEE (reference sequence). This CDR3 contains 13 residues. CDR3 sequence reads: CASSLTSGNEQFF. In DNA form, the CDR3 reads TGTGCCAGCAGCTTAACTAGCGGCAATGAGCAGTTCTTC.

Note on this clone: Other DNA sequences from this sample encode an identical CDR3 as well. CDR3 sequence: CASSLGTGKETQYF. The CDR3 DNA is TGTGCCAGCAGCTTAGGGACAGGGAAGGAGACCCAGTACTTC. The chain uses TRBV7-9 and TRBJ2-5; 8 nucleotides agree with TRBD1. Germline V gene lookup returns CDR1 SEHNR and CDR2 FQNEAQ (reference sequence). With V trimmed by 1 base and J by 5 bases, 3 bases remained unmatched. The CDR3 is 14 residues long.

V and J are TRBV19 and TRBJ2-7; 9 bases map to TRBD1. This CDR3 is built from 14 residues. V gave up 5 bases and J gave up 2 bases; unmatched junction bases: 4. Germline assignment: CDR1 LNHDA and CDR2 SQIVND (reference sequence). The chain's CDR3 is CASSFRQGAYEQYF. The CDR3 nucleotides read TGTGCCAGTAGTTTTCGACAGGGGGCCTACGAGCAGTACTTC.

This clone showed up just once. The rearrangement uses TRBV28 and TRBJ2-7; D not certain. The ends were cut back, 6 bases at V and 5 bases at J, with 8 bases in the middle. The CDR3 is 11 residues long. CDR1 is MDHEN and CDR2 is SYDVKM in the germline V gene. This CDR3 is CASSRSDEQYF. The CDR3 DNA reads as TGTGCCAGCAGCCGCAGCGACGAGCAGTACTTC.

The chain carries TRBV25-1 and TRBJ1-1, with D hard to call. This CDR3 is built from 11 residues. Germline V gene sequence: CDR1 MGHDK, CDR2 SYGVNS. V lost 4 bases, J lost 5 bases, and 5 bases lay in between. The CDR3 sequence: CASSAYTEAFF. The DNA of the CDR3 is TGTGCCAGCAGTGCATATACTGAAGCTTTCTTT. Drawing the rest from reference TRBV25-1 and TRBJ1-1, the complete variable domain is EADIYQTPRYLVIGTGKKITLECSQTMGHDKMYWYQQDPGMELHLIHYSYGVNSTEKGDLSSESTVSRIRTEHFPLTLESARPSHTSQYLCASSAYTEAFFGQGTRLTVV.

This chain joins TRBV18 and TRBJ2-1; 7 bases match TRBD2. This CDR3 is built from 16 residues. The germline V gene has CDR1 KGHSH and CDR2 LQKENI. Germline trimming cut 2 bases from V and 8 bases from J; bases unmatched to any gene: 12. CDR3 DNA: TGTGCCAGCTCACCAAGATTGGGCGGGAGCTCGGATGAGCAGTTCTTC. Translation gives CASSPRLGGSSDEQFF.

J is TRBJ2-3 and V is TRBV6-6; D gene uncertain. The CDR3 totals 15 residues. V lost 3 bases and J 5 bases, leaving 15 bases between the germline ends. CDR1 is MNHNY, CDR2 SVGAGI, per germline (reference sequence). DNA of the CDR3: TGTGCCAGCAGTTATTCACTAATGGATTTAGATACGCAGTATTTT. This encodes CASSYSLMDLDTQYF.

For the CDR3, the DNA is TGCGCCAGCAGCTTGGTGGCAGCTGAGCAGTACTTC. Encoded protein: CASSLVAAEQYF. The chain carries TRBV5-1 and TRBJ2-7; no firm D call. Germline lookup yields CDR1 SGHRS and CDR2 YFSETQ. The CDR3 has 12 residues. Trimming took 0 bases from V and 7 from J, leaving 8 bases between them.